This T cell receptor beta chain was identified during a study of spatial heterogeneity in lung cancer. Study-level background: The donors were about 67 patients with non-small cell lung cancer that was early-stage and untreated.

Every TCR cDNA molecule bore its own unique molecular identifier. TCRdb analysed the 5' RACE reads with MiXCR anew, one entry per CDR3 protein. The sample includes under 150,000 distinct CDR3 sequences, 12% of them seen just once. The time point here: blood at routine non-recurrence follow-up after resection. Unsorted samples of tumor, nontumor lung or frozen PBMC had their whole RNA sequenced. This CDR3 contains 15 residues. Trimming stripped 9 bases from V and 2 bases from J, with 16 bases between. Per germline, CDR1 LNHDA and CDR2 SQIVND (reference sequence). Findings of the study overall: The appearance of ubiquitous expanded tumor TCRs in blood was greater at resection than follow-up.

Note on this clonotype: Its specificity is not known.

The sequence was collected from a male donor with early-stage non-small cell lung cancer. This specimen was PBMCs, taken at follow-up. This chain connects TRBV19 to TRBJ2-2; D is perhaps TRBD1 (5 bases). The DNA of the CDR3 is TGTGCCAGCATAGTCTGGCAGGGAAACACCGGGGAGCTGTTTTTT. Its protein is CASIVWQGNTGELFF.